These T cell receptor beta chains were read from a single sample in a study of T cell responses to AZD1222 COVID-19 vaccine. The protocol was immunoSEQ multiplex PCR, while the TCRdb copy is restricted to in-frame clones and leaves out a portion. The sample records about 120,000 clones, more than 75% being singletons. The sequencing here drew on peripheral blood, taken on day 0 of AZD1222 vaccination. The receptors shown here come from an adult in good health. Each CDR3 is given with its conserved first and last residue. The D gene is left open where the match is weak. Clone size appears in some rows only: once, few, many, or a class for an expanded clone.

j_call: TRBJ1-1
d_call: .
clone_size: once
v_call: TRBV5-1
cdr3_nt: TGCGCCAGCAGCTTGGTCGAGACTATGAACACTGAAGCTTTCTTT
cdr3_aa: CASSLVETMNTEAFF

j_call: TRBJ2-2
d_call: TRBD1
clone_size: .
v_call: TRBV11-3
cdr3_nt: TGTGCCAGCAGCCCGGGACAGGGGAGCACCGGGGAGCTGTTTTTT
cdr3_aa: CASSPGQGSTGELFF

j_call: TRBJ1-2
d_call: .
clone_size: .
v_call: TRBV2
cdr3_nt: TGTGCCAGCAGTGTACTAGGGGACGGCTACACCTTC
cdr3_aa: CASSVLGDGYTF

j_call: TRBJ2-7
d_call: TRBD1
clone_size: .
v_call: TRBV7-9
cdr3_nt: TGTGCCAGCAGCTTAGGGACAGGGGTGTACGAGCAGTACTTC
cdr3_aa: CASSLGTGVYEQYF

j_call: TRBJ1-3
d_call: TRBD1
clone_size: .
v_call: TRBV28
cdr3_nt: TGTGCCAGCAGAGGGACAGGGTACCCTGGAAACACCATATATTTT
cdr3_aa: CASRGTGYPGNTIYF

j_call: TRBJ2-5
d_call: .
clone_size: .
v_call: TRBV4-1
cdr3_nt: TGCGCCAGCAGCCAAGTACAGGTCGAACAAGAGACCCAGTACTTC
cdr3_aa: CASSQVQVEQETQYF

j_call: TRBJ2-3
d_call: .
clone_size: .
v_call: TRBV7-9
cdr3_nt: TGTGCCAGCACCTTCCCCGACGCAGGGGCGACAGATACGCAGTATTTT
cdr3_aa: CASTFPDAGATDTQYF

j_call: TRBJ1-1
d_call: TRBD1
clone_size: .
v_call: TRBV28
cdr3_nt: TGTGCCAGCCACAAACCGGGACAGGGAAGAACTGAAGCTTTCTTT
cdr3_aa: CASHKPGQGRTEAFF

j_call: TRBJ2-4
d_call: .
clone_size: many
v_call: TRBV29-1
cdr3_nt: TGCAGCGTTGCGGAACCTGCGGACTTAAACATTCAGTACTTC
cdr3_aa: CSVAEPADLNIQYF

j_call: TRBJ2-5
d_call: TRBD1
clone_size: .
v_call: TRBV11-2
cdr3_nt: TGTGCCAGCTCCTCGGGGGCGCAGGGGGCCCGAGAGACCCAGTACTTC
cdr3_aa: CASSSGAQGARETQYF

j_call: TRBJ1-1
d_call: .
clone_size: .
v_call: TRBV19
cdr3_nt: TGTGCCAGTAGTATGTTGCGGGGTACTGAAGCTTTCTTT
cdr3_aa: CASSMLRGTEAFF

j_call: TRBJ2-3
d_call: .
clone_size: .
v_call: TRBV5-1
cdr3_nt: TGCGCCAGCAGCTTGGAGTCAGATACGCAGTATTTT
cdr3_aa: CASSLESDTQYF

j_call: TRBJ2-5
d_call: .
clone_size: .
v_call: TRBV5-1
cdr3_nt: TGCGCCAGCAGCTTTTACAGATTAACCGGGGTGGAGACCCAGTACTTC
cdr3_aa: CASSFYRLTGVETQYF

j_call: TRBJ2-3
d_call: .
clone_size: .
v_call: TRBV2
cdr3_nt: TGTGCCAGCTCGAGTGGTAGGGGTAGCACAGATACGCAGTATTTT
cdr3_aa: CASSSGRGSTDTQYF

j_call: TRBJ2-7
d_call: TRBD1
clone_size: .
v_call: TRBV27
cdr3_nt: TGTGCCAGCAGTTTAAGGACAGGCTACGAGCAGTACTTC
cdr3_aa: CASSLRTGYEQYF

j_call: TRBJ2-7
d_call: TRBD2
clone_size: .
v_call: TRBV2
cdr3_nt: TGTGCCAGCAGCCCCGACGCCGGGGGGGAGCAGTACTTC
cdr3_aa: CASSPDAGGEQYF

j_call: TRBJ2-2
d_call: TRBD2
clone_size: few
v_call: TRBV19
cdr3_nt: TGTGCCAGTAGTCTCCGGACTAGCGGGAGGCCGAACACCGGGGAGCTGTTTTTT
cdr3_aa: CASSLRTSGRPNTGELFF

j_call: TRBJ2-6
d_call: .
clone_size: .
v_call: TRBV28
cdr3_nt: TGTGCCAGCAGCGACCGGGACGCCCGGGCCAACGTCCTGACTTTC
cdr3_aa: CASSDRDARANVLTF

j_call: TRBJ2-3
d_call: TRBD2
clone_size: few
v_call: TRBV24-1
cdr3_nt: TGTGCCACCAGTGATTCGGGGGGTTTGGATACGCAGTATTTT
cdr3_aa: CATSDSGGLDTQYF

j_call: TRBJ1-5
d_call: TRBD1
clone_size: .
v_call: TRBV19
cdr3_nt: TGTGCCAGTAGCGGGACAGAGTCACGGCCCCAGCATTTT
cdr3_aa: CASSGTESRPQHF

j_call: TRBJ2-3
d_call: TRBD1
clone_size: .
v_call: TRBV24-1
cdr3_nt: TGTGCCACCAGTGACCCTACAGGGGAAAGCACAGATACGCAGTATTTT
cdr3_aa: CATSDPTGESTDTQYF

j_call: TRBJ1-5
d_call: TRBD1
clone_size: .
v_call: TRBV7-8
cdr3_nt: TGTGCCAGCAGCGTACAGGGGTCAAGCCAGCCCCAGCATTTT
cdr3_aa: CASSVQGSSQPQHF

j_call: TRBJ2-3
d_call: .
clone_size: .
v_call: TRBV6-7
cdr3_nt: TGTGCCAGCAGGTTGGACAGCACAGATACGCAGTATTTT
cdr3_aa: CASRLDSTDTQYF

j_call: TRBJ1-1
d_call: TRBD1
clone_size: .
v_call: TRBV4-3
cdr3_nt: TGCGCCAGCAGCCAGACAAACCCAGGGGGGACAACTGAAGCTTTCTTT
cdr3_aa: CASSQTNPGGTTEAFF

j_call: TRBJ2-5
d_call: TRBD2
clone_size: once
v_call: TRBV24-1
cdr3_nt: TGTGCCACCAGTGCCTCGGGACTAGCGGGAGAGACCCAGTACTTC
cdr3_aa: CATSASGLAGETQYF

j_call: TRBJ2-5
d_call: TRBD2
clone_size: .
v_call: TRBV28
cdr3_nt: TGTGCCAGCAGGGGGACTAGCGGGAGCGGTGAGACCCAGTACTTC
cdr3_aa: CASRGTSGSGETQYF

j_call: TRBJ2-5
d_call: .
clone_size: .
v_call: TRBV5-1
cdr3_nt: TGCGCCAGCAGCTTGGCCGTAGAGACCCAGTACTTC
cdr3_aa: CASSLAVETQYF

j_call: TRBJ1-2
d_call: .
clone_size: .
v_call: TRBV12-3/TRBV12-4
cdr3_nt: TGTGCCAGCAGGCGCCGGGACCTTTATGGCTACACCTTC
cdr3_aa: CASRRRDLYGYTF

j_call: TRBJ2-3
d_call: .
clone_size: .
v_call: TRBV28
cdr3_nt: TGTGCCAGCAGTGTAACAGGGCCAGATACGCAGTATTTT
cdr3_aa: CASSVTGPDTQYF

j_call: TRBJ2-3
d_call: .
clone_size: .
v_call: TRBV5-4
cdr3_nt: TGTGCCAGCAGCTTCGACAGCACAGATACGCAGTATTTT
cdr3_aa: CASSFDSTDTQYF

j_call: TRBJ2-1
d_call: TRBD1
clone_size: .
v_call: TRBV5-4
cdr3_nt: TGTGCCAGCAGCTCTACAGGGGCCAATGAGCAGTTCTTC
cdr3_aa: CASSSTGANEQFF

j_call: TRBJ2-1
d_call: TRBD2
clone_size: .
v_call: TRBV19
cdr3_nt: TGTGCCAGCGTGGGTAGCGGGAGGAATGAGCAGTTCTTC
cdr3_aa: CASVGSGRNEQFF

j_call: TRBJ1-2
d_call: TRBD1
clone_size: .
v_call: TRBV7-2
cdr3_nt: TGTGCCAGCAGCTCAGGGGGGTGGGACAGGGCTAACTATGGCTACACCTTC
cdr3_aa: CASSSGGWDRANYGYTF

j_call: TRBJ1-5
d_call: .
clone_size: once
v_call: TRBV7-2
cdr3_nt: TGTGCCAGCAGCTTAGATGGGCAGCCCAATCAGCCCCAGCATTTT
cdr3_aa: CASSLDGQPNQPQHF

j_call: TRBJ1-4
d_call: .
clone_size: .
v_call: TRBV6-2/TRBV6-3
cdr3_nt: TGTGCCAGCAGCGTTTGGCAGCCTAATGAAAAACTGTTTTTT
cdr3_aa: CASSVWQPNEKLFF